This TCR beta chain was observed in a study of cytotoxic CD8 clonotypes in ibrutinib-treated CLL. The table came from immunoSEQ multiplex PCR; TCRdb's copy has only in-frame clones and leaves some out. The sample includes about 39,000 clones, 55% to 80% seen only once; the top ten take roughly 7%. Whole-study findings and limits: Clonality went up at the time of ibrutinib response, stayed stable in sustained remission, and later dropped back toward its baseline level at progression. Pretreatment clonality was elevated relative to age-matched healthy donors and paralleled circulating CD8+ T-cell counts.

This clone was detected once. The antigen remains unidentified. The input for sequencing was PBMCs, taken at disease progression, from a patient treated with ibrutinib. This clonotype was sampled from a human donor with chronic lymphocytic leukemia.

CDR3 DNA sequence: TGTGCCTGGAGTGGCCTACAGGAAAAACTGTTTTTT. This gives the protein CAWSGLQEKLFF. V and J are TRBV30 and TRBJ1-4; D not resolved. This CDR3 region has 12 residues. Germline CDR1 GTSNPN, CDR2 SVGIG (reference sequence). V was trimmed by 1 base and J by 8 bases, leaving 8 bases between them.